This TCR beta chain came from a study of shared clonotypes between healthy human individuals. Clones were read by immunoSEQ multiplex PCR, and TCRdb kept only the in-frame ones, dropping some. The sample contains about 1,900,000 clones, less than 95% of which appear only once. On this clone: No antigen is known for it.

Terminally differentiated effector memory CD45RA+ cells were excluded from the naive CD8 cells, which were CD45RO-negative and positively selected for CCR7. The study's findings and limits: What limited the represented genetic and exposure-history diversity was the small number of donors.

J gave up 5 bases and V 4 bases, and 10 bases lay outside the gene matches. The germline V gene has CDR1 ENHRY and CDR2 SYGVKD. There are 15 residues in the CDR3. The rearrangement links TRBV10-3 to TRBJ2-5; 7 bases align to TRBD2. This sequence was found in a man aged 18 to 29 in good health. The sample taken for sequencing was naive CD8+ T cells sorted from blood. The CDR3 sequence is CAISGPAGEAETQYF. The CDR3 region has the DNA TGTGCCATCAGTGGTCCGGCGGGGGAGGCGGAGACCCAGTACTTC.